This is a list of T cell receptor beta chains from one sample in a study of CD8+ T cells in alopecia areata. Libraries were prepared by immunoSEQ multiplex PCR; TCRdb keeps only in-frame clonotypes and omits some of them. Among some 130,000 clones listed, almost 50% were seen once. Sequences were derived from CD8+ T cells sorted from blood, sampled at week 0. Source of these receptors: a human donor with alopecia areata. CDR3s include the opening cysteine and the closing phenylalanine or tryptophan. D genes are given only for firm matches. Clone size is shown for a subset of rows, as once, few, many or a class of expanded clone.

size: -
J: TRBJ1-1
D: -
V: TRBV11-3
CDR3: CASSYLITEAFF
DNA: TGTGCCAGCAGCTATCTCATCACTGAAGCTTTCTTT

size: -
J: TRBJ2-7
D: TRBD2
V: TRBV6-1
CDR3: CASSEGASGASEQYF
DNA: TGTGCCAGCAGTGAAGGGGCTAGCGGGGCTAGCGAGCAGTACTTC

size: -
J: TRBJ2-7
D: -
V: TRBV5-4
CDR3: CASSMDKTYEQYF
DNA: TGTGCCAGCAGCATGGACAAGACCTACGAGCAGTACTTC

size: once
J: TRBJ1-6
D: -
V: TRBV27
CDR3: CASALGGLTPLHF
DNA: TGTGCCAGTGCCCTGGGAGGGCTGACACCCCTCCACTTT

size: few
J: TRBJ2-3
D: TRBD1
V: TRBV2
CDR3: CASSRVGLTGVRDTQYF
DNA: TGTGCCAGCTCTCGCGTGGGGCTGACAGGGGTCAGGGATACGCAGTATTTT

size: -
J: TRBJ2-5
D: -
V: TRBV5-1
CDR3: CASSLEPRQETQYF
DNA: TGCGCCAGCAGCTTGGAACCCCGCCAAGAGACCCAGTACTTC

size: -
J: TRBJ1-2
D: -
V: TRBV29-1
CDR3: CSADILQGRNYGYTF
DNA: TGCAGCGCGGATATCCTGCAGGGACGGAACTATGGCTACACCTTC

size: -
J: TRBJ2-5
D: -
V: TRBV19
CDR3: CATRGGVTGETQYF
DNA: TGTGCCACCAGAGGAGGGGTCACGGGGGAGACCCAGTACTTC

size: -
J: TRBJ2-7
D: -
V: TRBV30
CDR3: CAWATGYEQYF
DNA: TGTGCCTGGGCGACAGGCTACGAGCAGTACTTC

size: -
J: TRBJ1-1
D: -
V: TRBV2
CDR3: CASSRHRNTEAFF
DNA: TGTGCCAGCAGTCGGCACAGGAACACTGAAGCTTTCTTT

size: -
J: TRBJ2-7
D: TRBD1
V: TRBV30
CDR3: CAWSLGGGEQYF
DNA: TGTGCCTGGAGTTTAGGGGGCGGGGAGCAGTACTTC

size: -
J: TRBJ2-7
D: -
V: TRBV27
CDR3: CASRAQGGLYEQYF
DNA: TGTGCCAGCAGAGCCCAGGGTGGGCTCTACGAGCAGTACTTC

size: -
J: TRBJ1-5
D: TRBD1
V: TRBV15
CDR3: CATSRDRGNQPQHF
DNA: TGTGCCACCAGCCGGGACAGGGGGAATCAGCCCCAGCATTTT

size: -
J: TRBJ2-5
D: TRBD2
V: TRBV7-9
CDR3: CASSNGLAGTKETQYF
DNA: TGTGCCAGCAGCAACGGACTAGCGGGAACTAAAGAGACCCAGTACTTC

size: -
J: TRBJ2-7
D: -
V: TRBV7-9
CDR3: CASSLGIGQFYEQYF
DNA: TGTGCCAGCAGCTTAGGAATCGGGCAGTTCTACGAGCAGTACTTC

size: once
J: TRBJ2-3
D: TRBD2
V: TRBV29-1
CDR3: CSVVSGAFWSVTDTQYF
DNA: TGCAGCGTTGTTAGCGGGGCCTTCTGGTCCGTCACAGATACGCAGTATTTT

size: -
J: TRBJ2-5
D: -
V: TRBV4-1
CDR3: CASSESGTSGETQYF
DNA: TGCGCCAGCAGCGAATCCGGGACCTCGGGAGAGACCCAGTACTTC

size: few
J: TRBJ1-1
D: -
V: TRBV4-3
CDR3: CASSQDLENTEAFF
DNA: TGCGCCAGCAGCCAAGATTTGGAGAACACTGAAGCTTTCTTT

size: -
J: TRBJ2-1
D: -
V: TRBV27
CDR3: CASSYFSGFYNEQFF
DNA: TGTGCCAGCAGTTATTTCTCGGGGTTCTACAATGAGCAGTTCTTC

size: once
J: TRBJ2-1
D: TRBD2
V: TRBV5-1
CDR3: CASSLALRGGPNEQFF
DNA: TGCGCCAGCAGCTTGGCCTTACGGGGGGGCCCCAATGAGCAGTTCTTC

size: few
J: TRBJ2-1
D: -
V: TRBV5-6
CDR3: CASSAQGNEQFF
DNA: TGTGCCAGCAGCGCCCAGGGGAATGAGCAGTTCTTC

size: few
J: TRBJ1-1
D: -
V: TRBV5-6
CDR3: CASSLPAEGLNTEAFF
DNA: TGTGCCAGCAGCTTGCCGGCTGAGGGGTTGAACACTGAAGCTTTCTTT

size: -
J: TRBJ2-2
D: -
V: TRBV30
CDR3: CAWTVARLAISGELFF
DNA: TGTGCCTGGACCGTAGCCCGCTTAGCGATTTCCGGGGAGCTGTTTTTT

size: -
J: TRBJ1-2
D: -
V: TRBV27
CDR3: CASSLRPRGGEDGYTF
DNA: TGTGCCAGCAGTTTACGGCCCCGTGGGGGGGAAGATGGCTACACCTTC